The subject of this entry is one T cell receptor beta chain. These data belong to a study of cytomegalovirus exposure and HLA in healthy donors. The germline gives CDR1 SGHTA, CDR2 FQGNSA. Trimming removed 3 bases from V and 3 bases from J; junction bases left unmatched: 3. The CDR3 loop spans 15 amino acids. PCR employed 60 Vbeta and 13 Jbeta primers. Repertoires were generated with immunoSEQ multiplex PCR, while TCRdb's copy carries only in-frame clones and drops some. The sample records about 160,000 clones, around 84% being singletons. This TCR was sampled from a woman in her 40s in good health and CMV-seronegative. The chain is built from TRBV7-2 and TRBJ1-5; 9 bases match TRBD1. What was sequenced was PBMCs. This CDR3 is CASSFGQGLNQPQHF. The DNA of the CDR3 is TGTGCCAGCAGCTTTGGACAGGGGCTCAATCAGCCCCAGCATTTT.